Listed below are T cell receptor beta chains from one sample, sequenced in a study of blood T cell repertoires in COVID-19. Produced via immunoSEQ multiplex PCR; TCRdb's table is partial and in-frame only. Here the sample spans some 240,000 clones, 84% being singletons. The sequencing sample was made of peripheral blood. Source of these receptors: a woman aged 35 to 49 who had recovered from COVID-19. The CDR3 runs from the conserved cysteine through the conserved F or W. Fields, in order: J gene, clone size, V gene, CDR3 protein. Clone size is stated in some rows and not others, as once, few, many or a class when expanded.

TRBJ1-6 - TRBV9 CASSATGTGNSPLHF
TRBJ1-1 many TRBV14 CASSQSTRTEAFF
TRBJ2-7 few TRBV12-3/TRBV12-4 CASSPGQNYEQYF
TRBJ2-2 - TRBV7-9 CASSLDAGTNTGELFF
TRBJ1-1 - TRBV6-2/TRBV6-3 CASSYGFYTEAFF
TRBJ2-5 - TRBV5-6 CASSSETGYQETQYF
TRBJ2-7 - TRBV7-9 CASVHGMGDSSYEQYF
TRBJ2-3 - TRBV7-9 CASTHAGTDTQYF
TRBJ1-2 many TRBV2 CASSSSLPGGYTF
TRBJ1-1 - TRBV28 CASSPPLISRGNTEAFF
TRBJ1-6 - TRBV30 CASGSSNSPLHF
TRBJ2-1 once TRBV7-3 CASSRQGREQFF
TRBJ2-1 - TRBV9 CASSLGGPSSYNEQFF
TRBJ1-1 - TRBV5-4 CASSLWGGNTEAFF
TRBJ1-5 - TRBV5-1 CASSFGTGANQPQHF
TRBJ1-1 - TRBV10-3 CAISERQLNTEAFF
TRBJ1-2 - TRBV6-6 CASSGTDLYGYTF
TRBJ2-2 - TRBV9 CASSVAPGGELFF
TRBJ2-7 - TRBV2 CASSELTPGQGAYEQYF
TRBJ1-4 - TRBV10-3 CAISDRTTNEKLFF
TRBJ2-1 once TRBV6-1 CASSEGAGLNEQFF
TRBJ1-1 - TRBV5-4 CASSLAQLHTEAFF
TRBJ2-3 - TRBV10-3 CAISDPRGSDTQYF
TRBJ1-4 - TRBV25-1 CASSDSRGTGGNEKLFF
TRBJ2-1 - TRBV6-6 CASSSSGQGGGEQFF
TRBJ2-1 - TRBV7-2 CASSPGGTRNNEQFF
TRBJ2-3 - TRBV4-3 CASSNLAAEDTQYF
TRBJ2-1 - TRBV19 CASSGQGYNEQFF
TRBJ2-5 - TRBV11-2 CASTQGTSGEETQYF
TRBJ2-1 - TRBV16 CASSRQGTSGNEQFF